This TCR beta chain appears in the sequencing data of a study of blood T cell repertoires in COVID-19. About the research overall: The study drew acute and convalescent COVID-19 samples from the United States, Italy and Spain. Sample material is recorded as cDNA or gDNA derived from T cells, B-cell-depleted T cells, or PBMCs.

Profiled with immunoSEQ multiplex PCR; TCRdb holds only in-frame clones, not every one. The sample records approximately 260,000 clones, 70% to 90% being singletons. The germline V and J ends were trimmed by 5 bases and 2 bases, with 13 bases remaining between them. CDR1 is LNHDA, CDR2 SQIVND, per germline (reference sequence). This CDR3 has 15 amino acids. Source material: peripheral blood. The chain uses TRBV19 and TRBJ1-3; D remains ambiguous. The sequence came from a woman aged 40 to 50 who had recovered from COVID-19. CDR3 sequence: CASSDKGGPGNTIYF. In DNA form, the CDR3 reads TGTGCCAGTAGTGATAAGGGAGGCCCTGGAAACACCATATATTTT.